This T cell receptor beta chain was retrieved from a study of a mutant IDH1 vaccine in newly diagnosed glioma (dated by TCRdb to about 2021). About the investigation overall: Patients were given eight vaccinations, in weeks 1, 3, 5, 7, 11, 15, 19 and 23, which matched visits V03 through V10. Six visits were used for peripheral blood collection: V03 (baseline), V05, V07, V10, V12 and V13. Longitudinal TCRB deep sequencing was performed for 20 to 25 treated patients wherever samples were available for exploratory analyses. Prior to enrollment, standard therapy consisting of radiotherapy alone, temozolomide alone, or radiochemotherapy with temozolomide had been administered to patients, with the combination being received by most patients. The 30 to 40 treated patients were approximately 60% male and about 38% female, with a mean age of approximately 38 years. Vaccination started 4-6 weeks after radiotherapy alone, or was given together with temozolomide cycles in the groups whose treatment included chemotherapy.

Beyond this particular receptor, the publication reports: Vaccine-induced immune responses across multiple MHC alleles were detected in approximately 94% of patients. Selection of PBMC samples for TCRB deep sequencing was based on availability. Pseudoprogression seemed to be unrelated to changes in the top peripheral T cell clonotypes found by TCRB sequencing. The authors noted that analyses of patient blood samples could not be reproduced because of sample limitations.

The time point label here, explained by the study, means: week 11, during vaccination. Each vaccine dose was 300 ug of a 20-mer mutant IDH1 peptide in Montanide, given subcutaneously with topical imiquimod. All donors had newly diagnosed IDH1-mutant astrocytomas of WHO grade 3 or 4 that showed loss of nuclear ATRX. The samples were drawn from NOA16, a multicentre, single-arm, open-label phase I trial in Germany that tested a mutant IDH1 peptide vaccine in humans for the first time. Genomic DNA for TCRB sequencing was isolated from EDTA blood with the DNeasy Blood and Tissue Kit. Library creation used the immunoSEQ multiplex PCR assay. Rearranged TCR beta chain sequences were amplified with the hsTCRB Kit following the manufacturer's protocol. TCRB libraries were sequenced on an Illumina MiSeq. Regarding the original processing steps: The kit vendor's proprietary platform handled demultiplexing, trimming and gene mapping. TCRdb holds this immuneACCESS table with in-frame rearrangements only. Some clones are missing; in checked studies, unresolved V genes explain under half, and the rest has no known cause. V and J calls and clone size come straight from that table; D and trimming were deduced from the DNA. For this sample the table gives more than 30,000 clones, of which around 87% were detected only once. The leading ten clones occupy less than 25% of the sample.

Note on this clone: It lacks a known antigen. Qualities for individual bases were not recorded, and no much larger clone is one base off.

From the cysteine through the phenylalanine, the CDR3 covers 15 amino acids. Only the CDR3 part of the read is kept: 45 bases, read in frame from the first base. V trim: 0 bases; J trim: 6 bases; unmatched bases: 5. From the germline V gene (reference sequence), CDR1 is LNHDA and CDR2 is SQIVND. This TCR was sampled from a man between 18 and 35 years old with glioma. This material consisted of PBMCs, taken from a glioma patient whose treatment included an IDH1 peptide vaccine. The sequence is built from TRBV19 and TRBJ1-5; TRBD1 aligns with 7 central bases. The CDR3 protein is CASSIDLGQLQPQHF. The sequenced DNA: TGTGCCAGTAGTATAGATCTGGGACAGCTTCAGCCCCAGCATTTT.